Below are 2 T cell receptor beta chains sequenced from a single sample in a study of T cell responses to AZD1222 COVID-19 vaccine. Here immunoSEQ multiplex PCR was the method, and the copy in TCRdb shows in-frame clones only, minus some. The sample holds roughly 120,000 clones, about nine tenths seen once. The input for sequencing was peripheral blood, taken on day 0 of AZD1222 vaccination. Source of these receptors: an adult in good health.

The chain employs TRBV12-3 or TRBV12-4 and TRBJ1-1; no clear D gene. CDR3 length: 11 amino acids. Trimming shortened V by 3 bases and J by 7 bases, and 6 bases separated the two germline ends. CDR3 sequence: CASSLGYEAFF. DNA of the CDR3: TGTGCCAGCAGTTTGGGATATGAAGCTTTCTTT.

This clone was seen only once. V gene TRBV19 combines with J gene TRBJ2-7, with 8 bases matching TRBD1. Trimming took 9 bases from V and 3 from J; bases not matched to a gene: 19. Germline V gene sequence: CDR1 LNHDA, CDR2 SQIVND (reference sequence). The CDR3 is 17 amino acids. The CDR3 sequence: CASTPRRIVGQGYEQYF. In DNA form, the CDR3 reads TGTGCCAGCACCCCGAGGAGGATTGTTGGACAGGGCTACGAGCAGTACTTC. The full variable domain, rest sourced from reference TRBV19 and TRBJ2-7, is DGGITQSPKYLFRKEGQNVTLSCEQNLNHDAMYWYRQDPGQGLRLIYYSQIVNDFQKGDIAEGYSVSREKKESFPLTVTSAQKNPTAFYLCASTPRRIVGQGYEQYFGPGTRLTVT.